A single sample gave rise to the 25 T cell receptor beta chains below, sequenced in a study of blood T cell repertoires in COVID-19. Data came from immunoSEQ multiplex PCR; TCRdb stores just in-frame clones and leaves some out. The sample holds 380,000 or so clones, more than 80% seen once. Sequences were obtained from peripheral blood. Receptors originate from a man aged 40-50 years with acute or convalescent COVID-19.

The chain links TRBV19 to TRBJ1-2; a possible D gene is TRBD1 (5 bases). Trimming removed 3 bases from V and 6 bases from J, with 14 bases in between. The germline CDR1 and CDR2 sequences are LNHDA and SQIVND (reference sequence). This CDR3 spans 14 amino acids. DNA for the CDR3: TGTGCCAGTAGTATGCTCGTCGGGGGTGATGGCTACACCTTC. Its translation is CASSMLVGGDGYTF.

The chain's CDR3 is CASSTLQGGSETQYF. CDR3 DNA sequence: TGTGCCAGTAGTACGCTACAGGGGGGCTCTGAGACCCAGTACTTC. The chain has TRBV19 and TRBJ2-5, with 8 bases matching TRBD1. The trim removed 4 bases at V and 5 bases at J, leaving 9 bases unmatched. The CDR3 covers 15 residues. Germline CDR1 LNHDA, CDR2 SQIVND (reference sequence).

The chain is built from TRBV7-2 and TRBJ2-3; 8 bases match TRBD2. Germline V gives CDR1 SGHTA, CDR2 FQGNSA. This CDR3 spans 19 amino acids. J lost 2 bases, V lost 3 bases, and 16 bases had no gene match. This CDR3 is CASSLSHWSSGGFTDTQYF. DNA for the CDR3: TGTGCCAGCAGCTTGTCTCACTGGTCCAGCGGGGGTTTCACAGATACGCAGTATTTT.

V usage is TRBV9 and J usage is TRBJ2-3; possibly TRBD1 for D (5 bases). The germline V gene has CDR1 SGDLS and CDR2 YYNGEE. With 0 bases removed from V and 4 bases from J, the gap between germline ends came to 9 bases. There are 14 residues in the CDR3. The CDR3: CASSVGAGSDTQYF. In DNA, the CDR3 is TGTGCCAGCAGCGTAGGCGCAGGGTCAGATACGCAGTATTTT.

CDR3 region: CASSEQGVADYGYTF. The CDR3 coding sequence is TGTGCCAGCAGTGAACAAGGGGTGGCGGACTATGGCTACACCTTC. The chain combines TRBV6-1 with TRBJ1-2, with D maybe TRBD1 (5 bases). Germline V gives CDR1 MNHNS, CDR2 SASEGT. Trimming removed 2 bases at V and 3 bases at J, with 13 bases between. The CDR3 runs 15 residues.

This clone was observed a single time. The V gene is TRBV12-3 or TRBV12-4, the J gene TRBJ1-2, with 7 bases fitting TRBD1. This CDR3 region has 13 residues. After removal of 5 bases from V and 7 bases from J, the junction contained 7 bases not matched to a gene. CDR3 amino acids: CASSLRDSPGYTF. In DNA, the CDR3 is TGTGCCAGCAGTCTAAGGGACAGTCCTGGCTACACCTTC.

The rearrangement links TRBV25-1 to TRBJ1-1; 9 nucleotides align to TRBD1. After removal of 8 bases from V and 3 bases from J, the junction contained 10 bases not matched to a gene. Germline CDR1 is MGHDK and CDR2 is SYGVNS. The CDR3 contains 15 residues. CDR3 nucleotides: TGTGCCAGCGGCCGGGACAGGGAGGTTGACACTGAAGCTTTCTTT. Translated: CASGRDREVDTEAFF.

The chain has TRBV9 and TRBJ2-1; 12 bases are a match to TRBD2. The CDR3 is 18 amino acids. Per the germline V gene, CDR1 is SGDLS and CDR2 is YYNGEE. V was pared by 0 bases and J by 4 bases, with 8 bases of the junction left unmatched. The CDR3 loop reads CASSVARTSGKHYNEQFF. DNA for the CDR3: TGTGCCAGCAGCGTAGCTCGGACTAGCGGGAAGCATTACAATGAGCAGTTCTTC. The variable domain in full, with the rest retrieved from reference TRBV9 and TRBJ2-1, is DSGVTQTPKHLITATGQRVTLRCSPRSGDLSVYWYQQSLDQGLQFLIQYYNGEERAKGNILERFSAQQFPDLHSELNLSSLELGDSALYFCASSVARTSGKHYNEQFFGPGTRLTVL.

The gene calls are TRBV5-8 and TRBJ1-4; TRBD1 matches at 11 bases. Germline V gene lookup returns CDR1 SGHTS and CDR2 YDEGEE. This CDR3 region has 15 residues. V was clipped by 4 bases and J by 8 bases; unmatched bases: 7. CDR3 in DNA: TGTGCCAGCAGCGCAAGGGACAGGGGGAGAGAAAAACTGTTTTTT. This translates into CASSARDRGREKLFF.

The chain joins TRBV5-4 to TRBJ1-2, with 9 positions matching TRBD1. The CDR3 extends over 14 amino acids. Germline CDR1 and CDR2: SGHNT and YYREEE (reference sequence). V dropped 4 bases and J dropped 8; count of bases not matched to a gene: 9. The CDR3 DNA sequence: TGTGCCAGCAGCCCTGGGACAGGGTCGGGAGGCTACACCTTC. Amino acids: CASSPGTGSGGYTF. Supplemented by reference TRBV5-4 and TRBJ1-2, the full variable domain reads ETGVTQSPTHLIKTRGQQVTLRCSSQSGHNTVSWYQQALGQGPQFIFQYYREEENGRGNFPPRFSGLQFPNYSSELNVNALELDDSALYLCASSPGTGSGGYTFGSGTRLTVV.

This chain connects TRBV19 to TRBJ1-5, with 7 bases matching TRBD1. The germline V gene has CDR1 LNHDA and CDR2 SQIVND (reference sequence). The CDR3 contains 18 residues. J lost 0 bases, V lost 4 bases, and 12 bases had no gene match. The CDR3: CASSTRDSGHYSNQPQHF. The CDR3 nucleotides read TGTGCCAGTAGTACCCGGGACAGTGGCCATTATAGCAATCAGCCCCAGCATTTT.

The V gene is TRBV6-5, the J gene TRBJ1-2, with TRBD1 as a possible D gene (5 bases). This CDR3 spans 16 amino acids. Germline CDR1 reads MNHEY; CDR2 reads SVGAGI. Trimming left V 0 bases short and J 7 bases short, with 18 bases between. The CDR3 sequence is CASSYSTPAGIGGYTF. The CDR3, as DNA: TGTGCCAGCAGTTACTCGACCCCGGCAGGGATCGGTGGCTACACCTTC.

The chain uses TRBV7-9 and TRBJ2-7, with TRBD2 matching over 7 bases. Unmatched junction bases numbered 10, after V lost 0 bases and J lost 5 bases. CDR1 is SEHNR, CDR2 FQNEAQ, per germline (reference sequence). The CDR3 spans 16 residues. The CDR3 region is CASSLALGGTSDEQYF. The DNA of the CDR3 is TGTGCCAGCAGCTTAGCGCTGGGGGGGACGAGCGACGAGCAGTACTTC.

The J gene is TRBJ2-7, the V gene TRBV11-3; 9 positions match TRBD2. V was clipped by 2 bases and J by 2 bases; unmatched bases: 4. The CDR3 runs to 15 residues. The germline gives CDR1 SGHNT, CDR2 YENEEA. CDR3 residues: CASSLNSGGTYEQYF. The CDR3, as DNA: TGTGCCAGCAGCTTAAACAGCGGGGGGACCTACGAGCAGTACTTC.

The chain is built from TRBV5-1 and TRBJ1-6; maybe TRBD1 (6 bases). V lost 4 bases to trimming and J lost 7 bases, with 18 bases between them. The V gene's germline CDR1 is SGHRS and CDR2 YFSETQ. There are 16 residues in the CDR3. In DNA form, the CDR3 reads TGCGCCAGCAGCCTGCCGGGACACCGGGGCAATTCACCCCTCCACTTT. This encodes CASSLPGHRGNSPLHF.

The chain employs TRBV7-3 and TRBJ2-7, with a tentative D call TRBD2 (6 bases). The germline CDR1 and CDR2 sequences are SGHTA and FQGTGA. With 4 bases removed from V and 6 bases from J, the gap between germline ends came to 16 bases. CDR3 length: 14 amino acids. The CDR3 nucleotides are TGTGCCAGCAGCTCCGGGACTCTATCTGCCGAGCAGTACTTC. Encoded protein: CASSSGTLSAEQYF.

This clone showed up just a few times. The rearrangement links TRBV18 to TRBJ1-1; unclear D gene. Germline V gene data show CDR1 as KGHSH and CDR2 as LQKENI. Trimming pared 2 bases from V and 3 bases from J, leaving 10 bases between. This CDR3 comprises 14 residues. CDR3 bases: TGTGCCAGCTCACCATTACGGGAGTACACTGAAGCTTTCTTT. As protein: CASSPLREYTEAFF.

The J gene is TRBJ2-7, the V gene TRBV10-3, with D perhaps matching TRBD2 (5 bases). Germline V gene lookup returns CDR1 ENHRY and CDR2 SYGVKD. The V and J ends lost 3 bases and 2 bases respectively, with 8 bases between them. The CDR3 has 13 residues. The CDR3 loop reads CAISDAGAYEQYF. The CDR3 bases are TGTGCCATCAGTGATGCCGGGGCCTACGAGCAGTACTTC.

The rearrangement joins TRBV5-5 to TRBJ2-7; a possible D gene is TRBD1 (5 bases). Trimming removed 5 bases from V and 3 bases from J, with 12 bases in between. Germline assignment: CDR1 SGHKS and CDR2 YYEKEE (reference sequence). This CDR3 has 13 residues. CDR3 nucleotides: TGTGCCAGCAGGACGACAGTGAACTACGAGCAGTACTTC. Its translation: CASRTTVNYEQYF.

The chain couples TRBV4-1 to TRBJ1-1; D might be TRBD1 (6 bases). Trimming removed 5 bases from V and 1 base from J, with 17 bases in between. This CDR3 comprises 16 residues. CDR1 is MGHRA, CDR2 YSYEKL, per germline. The CDR3 sequence is CASSSGGGPGNTEAFF. The CDR3 bases are TGCGCCAGCAGCTCCGGCGGGGGGCCGGGGAACACTGAAGCTTTCTTT.

The chain employs TRBV27 and TRBJ2-7, with TRBD2 matching 11 bases. The CDR3 is 15 residues long. V trimming: 3 bases; J trimming: 4 bases; junction bases outside the gene matches: 5. Germline CDR1 reads MNHEY; CDR2 reads SMNVEV (reference sequence). CDR3 residues: CASSFASGRYYEQYF. For the CDR3, the DNA is TGTGCCAGCAGTTTTGCTAGCGGGAGGTATTACGAGCAGTACTTC.

The J gene is TRBJ2-7, the V gene TRBV28; 8 bases are a match to TRBD1. The CDR3 contains 15 residues. CDR1 and CDR2 from the germline V gene are MDHEN and SYDVKM. Trimming took 6 bases from V and 1 from J; bases not matched to a gene: 8. In DNA, the CDR3 is TGTGCCAGCAGGGGGACAGGTACAACATCCTACGAGCAGTACTTC. Translation gives CASRGTGTTSYEQYF.

The table lists this clone with a count of one. V gene TRBV27 combines with J gene TRBJ1-1; TRBD1 matches at 10 bases. This CDR3 contains 17 residues. Trimming removed 0 bases from V and 0 bases from J; junction bases left unmatched: 4. In germline, CDR1 is MNHEY, CDR2 SMNVEV (reference sequence). CDR3 coding DNA: TGTGCCAGCAGTTTATCGGGACAGGGGAGGGTGAACACTGAAGCTTTCTTT. Translating it yields CASSLSGQGRVNTEAFF.

V usage is TRBV15 and J usage is TRBJ1-2; D call uncertain. CDR1 is LNHNV, CDR2 YYDKDF, per germline (reference sequence). With 3 bases removed from V and 4 bases from J, the gap between germline ends came to 15 bases. This CDR3 comprises 15 residues. CDR3 in amino acids: CATSRGGEGPYGYTF. The CDR3 DNA is TGTGCCACCAGCAGGGGTGGGGAGGGCCCCTATGGCTACACCTTC.

The chain combines TRBV5-1 with TRBJ2-7; no clear D gene. V was clipped by 0 bases and J by 4 bases, with 14 bases between them. The CDR3 extends over 15 amino acids. In germline, CDR1 is SGHRS, CDR2 YFSETQ. CDR3 region: CASSLGGYNSYEQYF. CDR3 nucleotides: TGCGCCAGCAGCTTGGGAGGTTATAACTCTTACGAGCAGTACTTC.